The next 13 T cell receptor beta chains were all read from a single sample in a study of spatial heterogeneity in lung cancer. The sample's time point: sample taken at primary tumor resection. TCRdb called the 5' RACE reads again in MiXCR, with one record for every CDR3 protein. The data hold approximately 3,100 distinct CDR3 sequences, with roughly 5% observed a single time. Specimen: normal lung tissue next to the tumor, collected at surgery. The receptors derive from a male donor with early-stage non-small cell lung cancer.

In its sample, this clonotype ranks as medium-sized. V usage is TRBV28 and J usage is TRBJ2-4; tentative D call: TRBD1 (6 bases). V was clipped by 10 bases and J by 6 bases, with 16 bases between them. Per the germline V gene, CDR1 is MDHEN and CDR2 is SYDVKM. The CDR3 is 13 amino acids. The CDR3 sequence: CATKQGGGNIQYF. In DNA form, the CDR3 reads TGTGCCACCAAACAGGGCGGTGGAAACATTCAGTACTTC.

By share of the sample, this clonotype is medium-sized (0.01 to 0.1%). V usage is TRBV9 and J usage is TRBJ2-2; TRBD1 aligns across 10 bases. The germline gives CDR1 SGDLS, CDR2 YYNGEE. Trimming removed 4 bases from V and 7 bases from J; junction bases left unmatched: 13. This CDR3 contains 17 residues. The CDR3 DNA follows: TGTGCCAGCAGCCCTCCCCGACAGGGGGCGAGGAACGGGGAGCTGTTTTTT. The encoded protein is CASSPPRQGARNGELFF.

The chain recombines TRBV9 with TRBJ2-3, with 10 bases matching TRBD2. The germline V gene encodes CDR1 SGDLS and CDR2 YYNGEE. V trimming: 0 bases; J trimming: 2 bases; junction bases outside the gene matches: 12. The CDR3 runs to 19 residues. CDR3 sequence: CASSVDSGRSLTLTDTQYF. The CDR3 DNA follows: TGTGCCAGCAGCGTAGATAGCGGGAGGTCCCTTACTCTCACAGATACGCAGTATTTT.

This clonotype appeared once. Being one base from a much bigger clone, this may be a read error. This CDR3 fails to terminate in the conserved phenylalanine or tryptophan, so it likely reflects a read error. The V gene is TRBV6-5, the J gene TRBJ1-1; D might be TRBD1 (6 bases). The germline V gene encodes CDR1 MNHEY and CDR2 SVGAGI. The CDR3 contains 14 residues. Trimming removed 7 bases at V and 5 bases at J, with 17 bases between. The CDR3 coding sequence is TGTGCCAGCAATGCACAGGGAGGGGGGACTGAAGCTTTCTCT. This encodes CASNAQGGGTEAFS.

This clonotype is termed medium-sized (0.01 to 0.1%). This chain links TRBV5-5 with TRBJ2-5, with 10 bases lining up with TRBD2. The CDR3 sequence is 14 residues long. Germline-derived CDR1 and CDR2 are SGHKS and YYEKEE (reference sequence). J gave up 5 bases and V 2 bases, and 3 bases lay outside the gene matches. The CDR3 loop reads CASSFSGGPETQYF. CDR3 DNA sequence: TGTGCCAGCAGCTTTAGCGGGGGGCCTGAGACCCAGTACTTC.

This clonotype showed up many times. The V gene is TRBV4-2, the J gene TRBJ2-2, with unresolved D. CDR1 and CDR2 from the germline V gene are LGHNA and YNFKEQ. The CDR3 runs to 15 residues. The V and J ends lost 0 bases and 4 bases respectively, with 9 bases between them. The CDR3 region has the DNA TGTGCCAGCAGCCAAGATGCTGGGGTCACCGGGGAGCTGTTTTTT. The encoded protein is CASSQDAGVTGELFF.

Many counts were recorded for this clonotype. The gene calls are TRBV9 and TRBJ2-2; D might be TRBD2 (5 bases). Germline-derived CDR1 and CDR2 are SGDLS and YYNGEE. V lost 0 bases and J lost 5, with 14 bases in between. This CDR3 contains 16 residues. CDR3 DNA: TGTGCCAGCAGCGTAGTTGGGAGCTCGGGAACCGGGGAGCTGTTTTTT. Its translation is CASSVVGSSGTGELFF.

A remark on this clonotype: A read error may be the cause here, since a much bigger clone is one base away. This rearrangement joins TRBV20-1 to TRBJ1-5; no clear D. This CDR3 is 14 amino acids long. CDR1 and CDR2 (germline): DFQATT, SNEGSKA (reference sequence). The CDR3 DNA is TGCGGTGCTAGAGGAGGGAAGGGCAATCAGCCCCAGCATTTT. Protein sequence: CGARGGKGNQPQHF.

This clonotype has a handful of counts. The chain recombines TRBV6-5 with TRBJ2-3; D is undetermined. Per the germline V gene, CDR1 is MNHEY and CDR2 is SVGAGI. Between the trimmed V and J ends, which lost 0 bases and 4 bases, there was a span of 5 bases. The CDR3 has 13 residues. CDR3 in amino acids: CASSYSNADTQYF. The CDR3 nucleotides read TGTGCCAGCAGTTACTCGAACGCAGATACGCAGTATTTT.

V is TRBV20-1 and J is TRBJ2-3; TRBD2 agrees at 7 bases. Per germline, CDR1 DFQATT and CDR2 SNEGSKA (reference sequence). The CDR3 spans 15 residues. J gave up 2 bases and V 3 bases, and 8 bases lay outside the gene matches. The CDR3 region has the DNA TGCAGTGCTAGGAGCGGGAACACCCCCACAGATACGCAGTATTTT. Its protein is CSARSGNTPTDTQYF.

This clonotype is medium-sized in the sample. V usage is TRBV20-1 and J usage is TRBJ2-6, with 8 bases lining up with TRBD1. The CDR3 contains 13 residues. Germline V gene data show CDR1 as DFQATT and CDR2 as SNEGSKA (reference sequence). V dropped 5 bases and J dropped 12; count of bases not matched to a gene: 9. CDR3 DNA: TGCAGTGCTCTTGGACAGGGAAAGGGCGTCCTGACTTTC. Protein: CSALGQGKGVLTF.

There are many counts of this clonotype. The CDR3 sequence: CSAMLTRGGAYNEQFF. The CDR3 DNA reads TGCAGTGCCATGCTAACTCGGGGGGGTGCCTACAATGAGCAGTTCTTC. V and J are TRBV20-1 and TRBJ2-1; TRBD2 agrees at 8 bases. There are 16 residues in the CDR3. Germline loops: CDR1 DFQATT, CDR2 SNEGSKA (reference sequence). With V trimmed by 6 bases and J by 2 bases, 12 bases remained unmatched.

By proportion, this clonotype is medium-sized. The rearrangement uses TRBV15 and TRBJ1-4, with 7 bases matching TRBD1. V dropped 1 base and J dropped 0; count of bases not matched to a gene: 5. CDR1 is LNHNV and CDR2 is YYDKDF in the germline V gene (reference sequence). The CDR3 length is 17 residues. The CDR3 sequence is CATSRAPGTATNEKLFF. The DNA for the CDR3 is TGTGCCACCAGCAGAGCTCCCGGGACAGCAACTAATGAAAAACTGTTTTTT.